This entry lists 19 T cell receptor beta chains sequenced from one sample in a study of blood T cell repertoires in COVID-19. The table came from immunoSEQ multiplex PCR; TCRdb's copy has only in-frame clones and leaves some out. The table has 450,000 to 500,000 clones, around 85% seen once. Sequencing was performed on peripheral blood. The receptor set was obtained from a human donor in a cohort sampled during active COVID-19.

CDR3 sequence: CASRATGGLTEAFF. The CDR3 coding sequence is TGTGCCAGCAGGGCAACAGGGGGCTTAACTGAAGCTTTCTTT. V is TRBV2 and J is TRBJ1-1; 9 nucleotides match TRBD1. Unmatched junction bases numbered 7, after V lost 6 bases and J lost 5 bases. Germline V gene sequence: CDR1 SNHLY, CDR2 FYNNEI. The CDR3 is 14 amino acids.

The chain employs TRBV19 and TRBJ2-5; a possible D gene is TRBD2 (6 bases). The CDR3 runs to 15 residues. V was cut by 4 bases and J by 5 bases, with 17 bases left in between. The germline V gene has CDR1 LNHDA and CDR2 SQIVND (reference sequence). Written as DNA, the CDR3 is TGTGCCAGTAGTACCCTAGCGACGGTGGGGGAGACCCAGTACTTC. This encodes CASSTLATVGETQYF.

The V call is TRBV4-2, the J call TRBJ2-7; 10 bases map to TRBD2. This CDR3 has 16 residues. Trimming removed 3 bases from V and 1 base from J; junction bases left unmatched: 6. Germline V CDR1 and CDR2: LGHNA, YNFKEQ. CDR3 sequence: CASSQREGLASYEQYF. In DNA form, the CDR3 reads TGTGCCAGCAGCCAGAGGGAGGGACTAGCGTCCTACGAGCAGTACTTC.

V and J are TRBV6-6 and TRBJ1-2; 9 nucleotides line up with TRBD1. V lost 6 bases to trimming and J lost 8 bases; unmatched junction nucleotides: 13. This CDR3 has 15 residues. CDR1 and CDR2 from the germline V gene are MNHNY and SVGAGI (reference sequence). The CDR3 DNA reads TGTGCCAGCAGCTTCACCACAGGGGGCGCGAAGGGCTACACCTTC. Amino acid sequence: CASSFTTGGAKGYTF.

The V call is TRBV19, the J call TRBJ1-3; 8 bases align to TRBD1. J was trimmed by 8 bases and V by 5 bases; bases with no gene match: 17. CDR1 and CDR2 from the germline V gene are LNHDA and SQIVND (reference sequence). This CDR3 contains 17 residues. CDR3 nucleotides: TGTGCCAGTAGTCCCCGTGGACAGGGATCCATGCGACACACCATATATTTT. Protein product: CASSPRGQGSMRHTIYF.

The chain uses TRBV9 and TRBJ1-3; D is possibly TRBD1 (5 bases). The CDR3 loop spans 15 amino acids. The germline V gene encodes CDR1 SGDLS and CDR2 YYNGEE. V was pared by 0 bases and J by 4 bases, with 11 bases between. Written as DNA, the CDR3 is TGTGCCAGCAGCGTAGTAGGGGAAGTCGGAAACACCATATATTTT. This gives the protein CASSVVGEVGNTIYF. Using reference TRBV9 and TRBJ1-3 for the parts outside the CDR3, the full variable domain is DSGVTQTPKHLITATGQRVTLRCSPRSGDLSVYWYQQSLDQGLQFLIQYYNGEERAKGNILERFSAQQFPDLHSELNLSSLELGDSALYFCASSVVGEVGNTIYFGEGSWLTVV.

The gene calls are TRBV7-2 and TRBJ2-7; 9 bases line up with TRBD1. The trim removed 1 base at V and 3 bases at J, leaving 4 bases unmatched. This CDR3 is 15 amino acids long. Germline V CDR1 and CDR2: SGHTA, FQGNSA. Here the CDR3 reads CASSLGGTGLYEQYF. The DNA of the CDR3 is TGTGCCAGCAGCTTAGGGGGGACAGGGCTCTACGAGCAGTACTTC.

This clone showed up just a few times. The rearrangement joins TRBV30 to TRBJ2-5, with a possible D match to TRBD2 (5 bases). With 0 bases removed from V and 5 bases from J, the gap between germline ends came to 10 bases. CDR3 length: 13 residues. In germline, CDR1 is GTSNPN, CDR2 SVGIG (reference sequence). The CDR3 DNA sequence: TGTGCCTGGAGTGTACCTAGCACCGAGACCCAGTACTTC. This sequence encodes CAWSVPSTETQYF. Supplemented by reference TRBV30 and TRBJ2-5, the full variable domain reads SQTIHQWPATLVQPVGSPLSLECTVEGTSNPNLYWYRQAAGRGLQLLFYSVGIGQISSEVPQNLSASRPQDRQFILSSKKLLLSDSGFYLCAWSVPSTETQYFGPGTRLLVL.

This clone appeared once. The genes are TRBV19 and TRBJ1-1; no clear D. Looked up from germline, CDR1 is LNHDA and CDR2 is SQIVND (reference sequence). The CDR3 has 14 residues. V gave up 0 bases and J gave up 3 bases, with 8 bases separating them. This CDR3 is CASSIDGGHTEAFF. For the CDR3, the DNA is TGTGCCAGTAGTATAGATGGCGGGCACACTGAAGCTTTCTTT.

The V and J genes are TRBV2 and TRBJ2-7, with D uncertain. Germline V gene data show CDR1 as SNHLY and CDR2 as FYNNEI. Trimming pared 5 bases from V and 3 bases from J, leaving 5 bases between. This CDR3 region has 11 residues. The CDR3 protein is CASSTGYEQYF. The CDR3 DNA reads TGTGCCAGCAGTACCGGCTACGAGCAGTACTTC.

In this sample, this clone turned up a few times. This chain uses TRBV5-6 with TRBJ1-1; D gene ambiguous. This CDR3 comprises 13 residues. V was clipped by 2 bases and J by 3 bases, with 8 bases between them. Germline V gives CDR1 SGHDT, CDR2 YYEEEE. The CDR3 region has the DNA TGTGCCAGCAGCTTTGAGGATTACACTGAAGCTTTCTTT. Translation: CASSFEDYTEAFF.

CDR3 in DNA: TGTGCCTGGAGTGTAAGCCACACAGATACGCAGTATTTT. Its protein is CAWSVSHTDTQYF. The rearrangement joins TRBV30 to TRBJ2-3; D remains ambiguous. Looked up from germline, CDR1 is GTSNPN and CDR2 is SVGIG (reference sequence). Trimming removed 0 bases at V and 2 bases at J, with 6 bases between. This CDR3 region has 13 residues.

This clone was seen only once. The V gene is TRBV30, the J gene TRBJ2-5; 10 nucleotides agree with TRBD2. With V trimmed by 2 bases and J by 1 base, 10 bases remained unmatched. The V gene's germline CDR1 is GTSNPN and CDR2 SVGIG (reference sequence). CDR3 length equals 17 residues. CDR3 nucleotide sequence: TGTGCCTGGAGTAGGCTAGCGGGAGTAATGTTCCAAGAGACCCAGTACTTC. Encoded protein: CAWSRLAGVMFQETQYF.

This sequence joins TRBV2 and TRBJ1-1, with TRBD1 matching over 7 bases. Unmatched junction bases numbered 7, after V lost 5 bases and J lost 4 bases. This CDR3 region has 14 residues. Germline assignment: CDR1 SNHLY and CDR2 FYNNEI. The chain's CDR3 is CASSNDRVGTEAFF. The CDR3 bases are TGTGCCAGCAGTAATGACAGGGTTGGCACTGAAGCTTTCTTT.

This sequence joins TRBV21-1 and TRBJ2-7; the table gives TRBD2 as D, unverified against the DNA. TRBV21-1 is deemed a pseudogene. The CDR3 is made up of 22 amino acids. In nucleotides, the CDR3 is TGTGCCAGCAGCAAAGACGGTAGAAGCGAGATGGCTAGCGGGTCGGGGCCCTACGAGCAGTACTTC. It codes for CASSKDGRSEMASGSGPYEQYF.

The CDR3 DNA reads TGTGCCAGCAGCTTGACTAGACCAGTGGCCGGGGAGCTGTTTTTT. It is translated as CASSLTRPVAGELFF. The chain is built from TRBV5-6 and TRBJ2-2; perhaps TRBD2 as D (5 bases). Germline V gene data show CDR1 as SGHDT and CDR2 as YYEEEE. The CDR3 is 15 residues long. Trimming shortened V by 1 base and J by 6 bases, and 13 bases separated the two germline ends.

The chain links TRBV12-3 or TRBV12-4 to TRBJ1-1; 9 bases fit TRBD1. CDR3 length equals 13 residues. With V trimmed by 5 bases and J by 4 bases, 2 bases remained unmatched. Here the CDR3 reads CASSRQGGTEAFF. In DNA, the CDR3 is TGTGCCAGCAGTAGACAGGGGGGCACTGAAGCTTTCTTT.

The chain has TRBV4-3 and TRBJ2-7; a possible D gene is TRBD2 (7 bases). Germline V gives CDR1 LGHNA, CDR2 YSLEER. CDR3 size: 14 residues. V lost 0 bases to trimming and J lost 6 bases, with 12 bases between them. The CDR3 bases are TGCGCCAGCAGCCAAGAAGGGGGGGCGGGCGAGCAGTACTTC. It specifies CASSQEGGAGEQYF.

This clone was seen once. V usage is TRBV19 and J usage is TRBJ2-5, with 7 bases fitting TRBD2. Germline V CDR1 and CDR2: LNHDA, SQIVND (reference sequence). Trimming at V came to 6 bases and at J to 4 bases, leaving 2 bases not matched to a gene. CDR3 length equals 12 residues. In nucleotides, the CDR3 is TGTGCCAGTAGGGGGGGGATAGAGACCCAGTACTTC. It encodes CASRGGIETQYF.